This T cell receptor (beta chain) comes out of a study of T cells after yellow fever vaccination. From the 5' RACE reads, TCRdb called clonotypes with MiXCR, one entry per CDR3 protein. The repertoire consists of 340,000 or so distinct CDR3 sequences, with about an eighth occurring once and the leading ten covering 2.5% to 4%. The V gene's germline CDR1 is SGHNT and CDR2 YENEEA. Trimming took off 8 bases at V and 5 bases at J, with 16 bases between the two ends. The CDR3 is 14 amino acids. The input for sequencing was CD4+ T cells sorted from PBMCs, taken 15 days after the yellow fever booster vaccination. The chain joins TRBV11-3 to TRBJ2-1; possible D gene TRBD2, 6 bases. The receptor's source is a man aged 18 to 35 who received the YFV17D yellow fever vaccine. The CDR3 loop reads CASGEDSRHNEQFF. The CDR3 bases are TGTGCCAGCGGGGAGGACTCCCGACACAATGAGCAGTTCTTC.